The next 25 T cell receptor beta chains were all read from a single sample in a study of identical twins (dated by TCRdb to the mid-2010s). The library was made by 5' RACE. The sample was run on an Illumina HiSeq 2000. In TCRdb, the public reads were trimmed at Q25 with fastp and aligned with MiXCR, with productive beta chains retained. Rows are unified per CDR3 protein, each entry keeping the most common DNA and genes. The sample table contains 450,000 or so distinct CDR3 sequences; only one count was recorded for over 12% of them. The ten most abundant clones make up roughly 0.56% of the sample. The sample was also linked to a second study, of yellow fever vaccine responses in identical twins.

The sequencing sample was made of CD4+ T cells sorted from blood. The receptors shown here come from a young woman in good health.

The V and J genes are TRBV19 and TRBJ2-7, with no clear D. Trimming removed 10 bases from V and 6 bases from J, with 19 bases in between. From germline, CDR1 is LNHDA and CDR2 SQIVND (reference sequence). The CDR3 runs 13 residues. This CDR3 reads CATSYVRFGEQYF. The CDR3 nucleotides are TGTGCCACCTCCTACGTCCGATTCGGCGAGCAGTACTTC.

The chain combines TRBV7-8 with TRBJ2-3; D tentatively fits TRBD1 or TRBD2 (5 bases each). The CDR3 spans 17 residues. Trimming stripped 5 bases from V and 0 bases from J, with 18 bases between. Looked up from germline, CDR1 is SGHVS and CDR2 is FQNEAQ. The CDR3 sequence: CASSRRGATFSTDTQYF. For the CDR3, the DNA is TGTGCCAGCAGCCGTCGAGGGGCTACCTTTAGCACAGATACGCAGTATTTT.

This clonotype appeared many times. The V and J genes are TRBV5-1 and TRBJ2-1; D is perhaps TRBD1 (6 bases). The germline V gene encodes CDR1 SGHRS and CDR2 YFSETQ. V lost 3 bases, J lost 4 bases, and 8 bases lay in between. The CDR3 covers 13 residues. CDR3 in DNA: TGCGCCAGCAGCTACACAGGGTACAATGAGCAGTTCTTC. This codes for CASSYTGYNEQFF.

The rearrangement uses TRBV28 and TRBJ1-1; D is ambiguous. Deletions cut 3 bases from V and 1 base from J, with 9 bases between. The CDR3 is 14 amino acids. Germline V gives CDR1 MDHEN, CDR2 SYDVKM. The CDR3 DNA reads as TGTGCCAGCAGTTTCCAGCGGAGGAACACTGAAGCTTTCTTT. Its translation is CASSFQRRNTEAFF.

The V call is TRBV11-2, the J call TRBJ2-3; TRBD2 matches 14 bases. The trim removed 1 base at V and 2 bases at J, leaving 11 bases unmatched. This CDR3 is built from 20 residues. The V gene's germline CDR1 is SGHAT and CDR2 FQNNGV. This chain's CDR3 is CASSLGRLAGGPPYTDTQYF. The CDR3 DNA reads TGTGCCAGCAGCTTAGGGAGACTAGCGGGAGGGCCTCCCTACACAGATACGCAGTATTTT.

This chain's CDR3 is CASSQPSHSKGVNEQFF. The CDR3 DNA follows: TGTGCCAGCAGCCAACCGTCTCACTCGAAAGGCGTCAATGAGCAGTTCTTC. The chain combines TRBV14 with TRBJ2-1, with D unresolved. Trimming removed 2 bases at V and 6 bases at J, with 20 bases between. The CDR3 loop spans 17 amino acids. Germline loops: CDR1 SGHDN, CDR2 FVKESK.

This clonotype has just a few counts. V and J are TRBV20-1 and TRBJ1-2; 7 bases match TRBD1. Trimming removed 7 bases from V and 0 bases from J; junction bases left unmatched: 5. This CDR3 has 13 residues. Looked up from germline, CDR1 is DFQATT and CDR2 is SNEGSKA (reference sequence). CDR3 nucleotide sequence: TGCAGTGACAAGGGGGCCCCTAACTATGGCTACACCTTC. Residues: CSDKGAPNYGYTF.

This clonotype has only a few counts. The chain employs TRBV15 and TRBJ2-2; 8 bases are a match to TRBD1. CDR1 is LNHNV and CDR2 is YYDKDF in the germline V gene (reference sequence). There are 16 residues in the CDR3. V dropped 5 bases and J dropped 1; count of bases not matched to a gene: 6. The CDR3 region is CATSSHDRGNTGELFF. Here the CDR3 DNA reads TGTGCCACCAGCTCCCATGACAGGGGGAACACCGGGGAGCTGTTTTTT.

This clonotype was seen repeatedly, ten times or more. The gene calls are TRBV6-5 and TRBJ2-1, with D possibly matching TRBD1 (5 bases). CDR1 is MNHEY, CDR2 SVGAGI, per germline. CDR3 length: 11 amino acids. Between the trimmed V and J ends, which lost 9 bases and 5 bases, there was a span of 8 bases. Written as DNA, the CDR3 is TGTGCCAGTAACAGGAACAATGAGCAGTTCTTC. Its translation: CASNRNNEQFF.

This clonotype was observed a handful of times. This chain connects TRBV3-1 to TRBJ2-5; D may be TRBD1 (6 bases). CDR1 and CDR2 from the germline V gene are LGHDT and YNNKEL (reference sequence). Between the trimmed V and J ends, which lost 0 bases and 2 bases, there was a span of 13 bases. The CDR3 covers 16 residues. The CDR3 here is CASSQEREGQQETQYF. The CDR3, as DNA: TGTGCCAGCAGCCAAGAAAGGGAAGGACAGCAAGAGACCCAGTACTTC.

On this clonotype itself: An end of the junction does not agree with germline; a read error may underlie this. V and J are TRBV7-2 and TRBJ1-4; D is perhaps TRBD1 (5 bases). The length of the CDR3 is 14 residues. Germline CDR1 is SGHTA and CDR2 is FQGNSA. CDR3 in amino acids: CASTLPGGGEKLFF. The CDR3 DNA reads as TGTGCCAGCACCTTACCCGGCGGGGGTGAAAAACTGTTTTTT. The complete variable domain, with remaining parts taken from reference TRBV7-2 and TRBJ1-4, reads GAGVSQSPSNKVTEKGKDVELRCDPISGHTALYWYRQSLGQGLEFLIYFQGNSAPDKSGLPSDRFSAERTGGSVSTLTIQRTQQEDSAVYLCASTLPGGGEKLFFGSGTQLSVL.

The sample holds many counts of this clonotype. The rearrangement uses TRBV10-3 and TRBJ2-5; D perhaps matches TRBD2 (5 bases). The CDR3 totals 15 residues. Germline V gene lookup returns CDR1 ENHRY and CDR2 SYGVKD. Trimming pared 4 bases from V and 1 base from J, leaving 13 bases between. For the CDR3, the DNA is TGTGCCATCAGTGTCGGGTTGGGAGTCCAAGAGACCCAGTACTTC. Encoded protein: CAISVGLGVQETQYF.

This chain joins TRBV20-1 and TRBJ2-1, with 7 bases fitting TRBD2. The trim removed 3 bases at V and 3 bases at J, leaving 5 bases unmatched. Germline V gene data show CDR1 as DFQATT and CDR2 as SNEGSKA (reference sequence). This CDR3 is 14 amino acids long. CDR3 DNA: TGCAGTGCTAGTAGCGGGTGGGACTACAATGAGCAGTTCTTC. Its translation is CSASSGWDYNEQFF.

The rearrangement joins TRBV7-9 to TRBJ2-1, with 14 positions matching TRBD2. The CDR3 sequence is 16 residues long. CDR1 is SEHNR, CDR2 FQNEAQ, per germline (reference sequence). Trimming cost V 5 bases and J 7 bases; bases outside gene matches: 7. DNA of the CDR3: TGTGCCAGCAGCAGGGGACTAGCGGGAGTCGGGAATGAGCAGTTCTTC. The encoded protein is CASSRGLAGVGNEQFF.

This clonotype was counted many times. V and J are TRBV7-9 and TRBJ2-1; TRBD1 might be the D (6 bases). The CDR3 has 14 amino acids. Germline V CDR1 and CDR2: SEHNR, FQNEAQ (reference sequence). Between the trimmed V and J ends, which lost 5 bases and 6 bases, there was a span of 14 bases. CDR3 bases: TGTGCCAGCAGCATCCTTTTAGGGGGCAATGAGCAGTTCTTC. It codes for CASSILLGGNEQFF.

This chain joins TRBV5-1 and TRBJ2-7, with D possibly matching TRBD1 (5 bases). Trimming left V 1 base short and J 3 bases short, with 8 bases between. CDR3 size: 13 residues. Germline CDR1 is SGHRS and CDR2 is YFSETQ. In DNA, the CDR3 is TGCGCCAGCAGCTTGCAGACAGACTACGAGCAGTACTTC. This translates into CASSLQTDYEQYF.

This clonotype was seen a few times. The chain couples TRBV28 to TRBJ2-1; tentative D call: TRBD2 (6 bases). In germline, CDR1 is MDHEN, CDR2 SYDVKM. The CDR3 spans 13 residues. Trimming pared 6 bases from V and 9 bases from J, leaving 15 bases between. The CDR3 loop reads CASSLHRGSEQFF. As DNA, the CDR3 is TGTGCCAGCAGCCTCCATCGGGGGAGTGAGCAGTTCTTC.

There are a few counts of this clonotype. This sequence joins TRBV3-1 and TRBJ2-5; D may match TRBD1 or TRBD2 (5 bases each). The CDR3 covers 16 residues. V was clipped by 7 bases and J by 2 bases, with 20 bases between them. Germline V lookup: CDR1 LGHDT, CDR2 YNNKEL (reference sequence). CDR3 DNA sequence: TGTGCCAGCAACCTCAGAGGGGACCGACGACAAGAGACCCAGTACTTC. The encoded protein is CASNLRGDRRQETQYF.

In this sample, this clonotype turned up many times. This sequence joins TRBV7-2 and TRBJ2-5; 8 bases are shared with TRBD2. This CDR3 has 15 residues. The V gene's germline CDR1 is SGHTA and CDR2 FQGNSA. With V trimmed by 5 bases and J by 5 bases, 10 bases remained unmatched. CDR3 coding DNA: TGTGCCAGCAGCCCTAGAGCGGGAGAAACGGAGACCCAGTACTTC. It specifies CASSPRAGETETQYF.

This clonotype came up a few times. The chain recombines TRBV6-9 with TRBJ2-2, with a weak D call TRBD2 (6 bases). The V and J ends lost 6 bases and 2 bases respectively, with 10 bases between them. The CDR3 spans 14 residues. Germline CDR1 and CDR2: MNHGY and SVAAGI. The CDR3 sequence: CASRRETNTGELFF. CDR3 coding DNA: TGTGCCAGCAGACGGGAGACCAACACCGGGGAGCTGTTTTTT.

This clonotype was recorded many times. The CDR3 sequence is CAYPWGYTGELFF. For the CDR3, the DNA is TGTGCCTACCCTTGGGGGTACACCGGGGAGCTGTTTTTT. The genes are TRBV30 and TRBJ2-2; D may be TRBD1 or TRBD2 (5 bases each). The CDR3 contains 13 residues. CDR1 GTSNPN and CDR2 SVGIG come from the germline V gene (reference sequence). The V gene lost 7 bases and the J gene lost 3 bases, with 12 bases spanning the gap. Using reference TRBV30 and TRBJ2-2 for the parts outside the CDR3, the full variable domain is SQTIHQWPATLVQPVGSPLSLECTVEGTSNPNLYWYRQAAGRGLQLLFYSVGIGQISSEVPQNLSASRPQDRQFILSSKKLLLSDSGFYLCAYPWGYTGELFFGEGSRLTVL.

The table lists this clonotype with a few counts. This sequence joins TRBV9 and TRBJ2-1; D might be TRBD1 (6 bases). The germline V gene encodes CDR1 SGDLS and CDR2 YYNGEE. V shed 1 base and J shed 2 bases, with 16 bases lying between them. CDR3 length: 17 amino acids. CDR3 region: CASSVTPLRGPYNEQFF. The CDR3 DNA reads TGTGCCAGCAGCGTAACACCACTCAGGGGCCCCTACAATGAGCAGTTCTTC.

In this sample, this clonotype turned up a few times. Here the CDR3 DNA reads TGTGCCAGCAGCCAAGATCTGGGGGGGGCCTACAATGAGCAGTTCTTC. This encodes CASSQDLGGAYNEQFF. The rearrangement uses TRBV4-2 and TRBJ2-1, with 7 bases lining up with TRBD2. Trimming took 0 bases from V and 2 from J; bases not matched to a gene: 4. The CDR3 contains 16 residues. In germline, CDR1 is LGHNA, CDR2 YNFKEQ.

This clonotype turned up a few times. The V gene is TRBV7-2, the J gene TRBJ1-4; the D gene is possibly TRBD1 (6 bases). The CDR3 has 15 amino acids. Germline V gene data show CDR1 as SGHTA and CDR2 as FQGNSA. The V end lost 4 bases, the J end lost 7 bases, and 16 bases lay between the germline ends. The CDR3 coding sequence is TGTGCCAGCAGCTCGAACAGGGCCCTTGGTGAAAAACTGTTTTTT. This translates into CASSSNRALGEKLFF.

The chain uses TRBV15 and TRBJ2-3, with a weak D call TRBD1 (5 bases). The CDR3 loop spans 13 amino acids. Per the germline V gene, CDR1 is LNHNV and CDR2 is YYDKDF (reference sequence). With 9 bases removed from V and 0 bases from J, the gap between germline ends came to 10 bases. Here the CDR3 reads CATSTASTDTQYF. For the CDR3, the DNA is TGTGCCACTTCGACAGCTAGCACAGATACGCAGTATTTT.